This passage covers 20 T cell receptor beta chains from one sample sequenced in a study of technical replicates of blood from a few donors. Here immunoSEQ multiplex PCR was the method, and the copy in TCRdb shows in-frame clones only, minus some. Seen here are tens of thousands of clones, roughly 94% observed once, and the top ten hold 0.26%. The sample consisted of T cells isolated from PBMCs. These receptors all come from a human donor in good health.

The genes are TRBV30 and TRBJ2-7; D uncertain. Germline-derived CDR1 and CDR2 are GTSNPN and SVGIG (reference sequence). This CDR3 region has 14 residues. V lost 5 bases and J 0 bases, leaving 14 bases between the germline ends. The CDR3 is CAWSPARHSYEQYF. CDR3 sequence (DNA): TGTGCCTGGTCTCCGGCGAGGCACTCCTACGAGCAGTACTTC.

V gene TRBV7-9 combines with J gene TRBJ2-5; TRBD1 matches 8 bases. This CDR3 comprises 12 residues. CDR1 and CDR2 from the germline V gene are SEHNR and FQNEAQ (reference sequence). After removal of 4 bases from V and 5 bases from J, the junction contained 0 bases not matched to a gene. CDR3 region: CASSWDRETQYF. CDR3 DNA: TGTGCCAGCAGCTGGGACAGGGAGACCCAGTACTTC.

This chain connects TRBV2 to TRBJ2-7, with TRBD2 matching over 10 bases. The CDR3 is 14 amino acids. CDR1 is SNHLY and CDR2 is FYNNEI in the germline V gene. V lost 8 bases, J lost 2 bases, and 6 bases stayed unmatched. CDR3 DNA: TGTGCCAGCTTTAGCGGGGGGCTCACCTACGAGCAGTACTTC. The encoded protein is CASFSGGLTYEQYF.

This clone was observed once. The chain links TRBV28 to TRBJ2-4; D unresolved. The CDR3 has 12 amino acids. V lost 8 bases, J lost 4 bases, and 9 bases lay in between. CDR1 and CDR2 (germline): MDHEN, SYDVKM. CDR3 nucleotide sequence: TGTGCCAGCGGCCTCACAAAAAACATTCAGTACTTC. This translates into CASGLTKNIQYF.

The chain joins TRBV11-3 to TRBJ2-1; 7 nucleotides line up with TRBD2. V shed 4 bases, J shed 3 bases, and the junction held 3 bases outside the gene matches. The CDR3 sequence is 14 residues long. CDR1 SGHNT and CDR2 YENEEA come from the germline V gene. CDR3 in amino acids: CASSSRTSYNEQFF. As DNA, the CDR3 is TGTGCCAGCAGCTCTAGGACTAGCTACAATGAGCAGTTCTTC.

The chain is built from TRBV13 and TRBJ1-4, with a weak D call TRBD1 (5 bases). This CDR3 has 15 amino acids. The V end was cut by 8 bases, the J end by 5 bases, with 18 bases between. CDR1 and CDR2 from the germline V gene are PRHDT and FYEKMQ (reference sequence). Here the CDR3 reads CASGQGGAPNEKLFF. CDR3 nucleotide sequence: TGTGCCAGCGGGCAGGGTGGGGCTCCGAATGAAAAACTGTTTTTT.

The chain has TRBV9 and TRBJ2-7; 11 nucleotides match TRBD1. The V segment lost 0 bases and the J segment 3 bases; nucleotides outside the gene matches: 2. Germline CDR1 SGDLS, CDR2 YYNGEE. The CDR3 is 15 amino acids. In DNA form, the CDR3 reads TGTGCCAGCAGCGTAGGGGGGACAGGGGGCTACGAGCAGTACTTC. It codes for CASSVGGTGGYEQYF.

CDR3: CASSLAPGQMNTEAFF. DNA of the CDR3: TGCGCCAGCAGCTTGGCCCCGGGACAGATGAACACTGAAGCTTTCTTT. This chain connects TRBV5-1 to TRBJ1-1; TRBD1 agrees at 7 bases. Per the germline V gene, CDR1 is SGHRS and CDR2 is YFSETQ. V shed 0 bases, J shed 0 bases, and the junction held 5 bases outside the gene matches. The CDR3 contains 16 residues.

This rearrangement joins TRBV30 to TRBJ1-2, with 10 bases aligning to TRBD1. CDR3 length: 14 residues. V dropped 5 bases and J dropped 12; count of bases not matched to a gene: 15. Germline CDR1 GTSNPN, CDR2 SVGIG (reference sequence). The CDR3 coding sequence is TGTGCCTGGGACACAGGGACAGGGGCTGAGGCTAACACCTTC. It encodes CAWDTGTGAEANTF. The whole variable domain, remainder taken from reference TRBV30 and TRBJ1-2, is SQTIHQWPATLVQPVGSPLSLECTVEGTSNPNLYWYRQAAGRGLQLLFYSVGIGQISSEVPQNLSASRPQDRQFILSSKKLLLSDSGFYLCAWDTGTGAEANTFGSGTRLTVV.

The chain couples TRBV7-9 to TRBJ2-7; TRBD2 is a possible D gene (5 bases). This CDR3 is 14 amino acids long. V lost 6 bases and J 7 bases, leaving 19 bases between the germline ends. Germline V gives CDR1 SEHNR, CDR2 FQNEAQ (reference sequence). The CDR3 DNA follows: TGTGCCAGCAGTCTCCTCCTGGCTAGCAGAGAGCAGTACTTC. It is translated as CASSLLLASREQYF.

This clone came up once. This chain connects TRBV7-9 to TRBJ2-3; 10 bases map to TRBD2. Trimming at V came to 4 bases and at J to 1 base, leaving 11 bases not matched to a gene. The CDR3 has 18 residues. Germline values: CDR1 SEHNR, CDR2 FQNEAQ (reference sequence). The CDR3 reads CASSSGPSSGRGTDTQYF. In DNA, the CDR3 is TGTGCCAGCAGCTCAGGCCCCTCGAGCGGGAGGGGCACAGATACGCAGTATTTT.

This clone was detected only once. The chain links TRBV9 to TRBJ2-7, with a possible D match to TRBD2 (6 bases). The CDR3 has 15 residues. The germline V gene encodes CDR1 SGDLS and CDR2 YYNGEE. V was clipped by 0 bases and J by 2 bases, with 12 bases between them. CDR3 in DNA: TGTGCCAGCAGCGTAGGGACGGGAGTAACCTACGAGCAGTACTTC. Translated: CASSVGTGVTYEQYF.

This clone has only one observation. The V and J genes are TRBV29-1 and TRBJ1-2, with D possibly TRBD1 on 6 matching bases. This CDR3 spans 14 amino acids. Germline assignment: CDR1 SQVTM and CDR2 ANQGSEA. Trimming removed 6 bases at V and 4 bases at J, with 18 bases between. The CDR3 protein is CSVWTEIPTYGYTF. The CDR3 region has the DNA TGCAGCGTCTGGACAGAGATCCCGACCTATGGCTACACCTTC.

This CDR3 reads CASSVDGSSGNTIYF. DNA for the CDR3: TGTGCCAGCAGCGTAGATGGGAGCTCTGGAAACACCATATATTTT. This chain joins TRBV9 and TRBJ1-3, with D unresolved. V lost 0 bases, J lost 0 bases, and 7 bases lay in between. Germline assignment: CDR1 SGDLS and CDR2 YYNGEE. This CDR3 contains 15 residues.

The rearrangement links TRBV10-3 to TRBJ2-1; the D gene is possibly TRBD2 (5 bases). Germline lookup yields CDR1 ENHRY and CDR2 SYGVKD. The CDR3 totals 14 residues. Trimming took off 2 bases at V and 7 bases at J, with 12 bases between the two ends. The CDR3 here is CAISEGGLSNEQFF. The CDR3 nucleotides are TGTGCCATCAGTGAGGGCGGACTGTCTAATGAGCAGTTCTTC.

On this clone: An end of the junction does not agree with germline; a read error may underlie this. The chain employs TRBV11-3 and TRBJ2-3; D perhaps matches TRBD2 (6 bases). This CDR3 contains 12 residues. Germline CDR1 reads SGHNT; CDR2 reads YENEEA. The CDR3: CASSLDGGTQYF. CDR3 DNA: TGTGCCAGCAGCCTAGACGGGGGTACGCAGTATTTT.

The rearrangement links TRBV27 to TRBJ2-7; TRBD2 is a possible D gene (5 bases). This CDR3 spans 14 amino acids. Germline CDR1 MNHEY, CDR2 SMNVEV (reference sequence). Trimming left V 6 bases short and J 2 bases short, with 14 bases between. CDR3 sequence: CASRHGGRTYEQYF. The CDR3 bases are TGTGCCAGCAGGCACGGTGGGAGAACCTACGAGCAGTACTTC.

This chain joins TRBV14 and TRBJ1-6; D is undetermined. V dropped 0 bases and J dropped 2 bases, with 17 bases sitting between them. The CDR3 is 19 amino acids. Germline V gives CDR1 SGHDN, CDR2 FVKESK. As DNA, the CDR3 is TGTGCCAGCAGCCAAGATCGATTTTGGAGTGGCACCTATAATTCACCCCTCCACTTT. The encoded protein is CASSQDRFWSGTYNSPLHF.

The V and J genes are TRBV6-4 and TRBJ2-7, with 8 bases fitting TRBD2. The CDR3 sequence is 15 residues long. Unmatched junction bases numbered 11, after V lost 4 bases and J lost 6 bases. Germline CDR1 reads MRHNA; CDR2 reads SNTAGT. Written as DNA, the CDR3 is TGTGCCAGCAGTGTTAGCGGGGACCCCTTAGGCGAGCAGTACTTC. It codes for CASSVSGDPLGEQYF.

The rearrangement links TRBV28 to TRBJ2-1; 8 bases fit TRBD1. Trimming cost V 4 bases and J 4 bases; bases outside gene matches: 12. The CDR3 sequence is 17 residues long. Germline V gene data show CDR1 as MDHEN and CDR2 as SYDVKM. The CDR3 loop reads CASSSIAARQGYNEQFF. CDR3 DNA: TGTGCCAGCAGTTCAATCGCCGCCAGACAGGGGTACAATGAGCAGTTCTTC.